This T cell receptor beta chain stems from a study of lymphopenia after photon versus proton radiotherapy (dated by TCRdb to about 2019). For the study in its entirety: Photon and proton radiation therapy were compared by the study for their immunological effects in patients with gastrointestinal tumors who developed high-grade lymphopenia. The cohort comprised some 20 patients with gastrointestinal tumors who received either photon or proton therapy and then developed lymphopenia. The study was designed to characterize how the impact on the immune system differs between the two radiation modalities. Here is what the overall study found, with its caveats: The survival association was examined only in patients who died, and the authors described better survival with proton therapy as a possibility, not as a demonstrated result. Across the cohort, a larger post-nadir drop in TCR diversity was inversely correlated with overall survival time among patients who died. Relative stability during treatment was observed in proton-treated patients, whereas loss of naive T cells and TCR diversity and gain of effector/memory populations were observed in photon-treated patients. After the lymphocyte count nadir, photon-treated repertoires showed oligoclonal expansion, especially of CD8+ Temra cells, which drove the drop in diversity.

Worth noting for this clone: Its specific antigen is unknown. Base qualities are not at hand, and no much larger clone is one base apart.

Libraries came from the immunoSEQ multiplex PCR assay. Alongside multiparametric flow cytometry, deep sequencing of rearranged TCR beta loci was used to profile the T cell repertoires. TCRdb holds this immuneACCESS table with in-frame rearrangements only. Some clones are missing; in checked studies, unresolved V genes explain under half, and the rest has no known cause. Recorded for this sample are over 15,000 clones; roughly nine tenths of them occurred a single time. 9% to 10% of the sample lies in the top ten. Relative to germline, V is 10 bases shorter and J is 4 bases shorter, with 26 bases between their ends. The CDR3, cysteine through phenylalanine, is 17 amino acids long. Solely the CDR3 DNA is kept, with 51 bases framed from the first base. Reading the germline V gene (reference sequence) gives CDR1 LNHDA and CDR2 SQIVND.

The input for sequencing was peripheral blood, taken from a patient treated with proton-based radiotherapy. This clonotype originated in a man between 65 and 80 years old with pancreatic cancer. This sequence uses TRBV19 and TRBJ2-1; the D gene cannot be named for sure. In nucleotides, the sequence is TGTGCCACCAGTAAAGTGAAGAGGCAGTCCTCTTACAATGAGCAGTTCTTC. Its coded protein is CATSKVKRQSSYNEQFF.